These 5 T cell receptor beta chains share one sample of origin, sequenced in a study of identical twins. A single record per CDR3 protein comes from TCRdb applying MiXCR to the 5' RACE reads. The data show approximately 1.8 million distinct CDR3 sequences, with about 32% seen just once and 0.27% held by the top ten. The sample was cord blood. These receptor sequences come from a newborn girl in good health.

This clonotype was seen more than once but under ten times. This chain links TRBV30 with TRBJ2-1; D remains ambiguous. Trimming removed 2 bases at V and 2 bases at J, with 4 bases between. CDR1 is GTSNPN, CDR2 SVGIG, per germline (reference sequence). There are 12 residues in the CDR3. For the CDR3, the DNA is TGTGCCTGGAGTCAGGCCTACAATGAGCAGTTCTTC. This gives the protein CAWSQAYNEQFF.

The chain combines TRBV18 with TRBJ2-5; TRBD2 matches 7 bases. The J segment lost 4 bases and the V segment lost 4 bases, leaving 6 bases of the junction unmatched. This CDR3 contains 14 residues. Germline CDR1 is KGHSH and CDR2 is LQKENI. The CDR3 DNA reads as TGTGCCAGCTCACGAGCCAGGGAGGGAGAGACCCAGTACTTC. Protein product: CASSRAREGETQYF. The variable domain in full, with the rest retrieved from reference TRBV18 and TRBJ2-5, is NAGVMQNPRHLVRRRGQEARLRCSPMKGHSHVYWYRQLPEEGLKFMVYLQKENIIDESGMPKERFSAEFPKEGPSILRIQQVVRGDSAAYFCASSRAREGETQYFGPGTRLLVL.

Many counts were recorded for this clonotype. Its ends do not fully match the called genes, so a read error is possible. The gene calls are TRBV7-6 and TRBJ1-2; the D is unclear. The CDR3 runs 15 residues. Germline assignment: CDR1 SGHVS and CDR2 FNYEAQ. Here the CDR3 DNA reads TGTGCCACCAGCCAAAGGCAGGTCCATAACTATGGCTACACCTTC. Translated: CATSQRQVHNYGYTF.

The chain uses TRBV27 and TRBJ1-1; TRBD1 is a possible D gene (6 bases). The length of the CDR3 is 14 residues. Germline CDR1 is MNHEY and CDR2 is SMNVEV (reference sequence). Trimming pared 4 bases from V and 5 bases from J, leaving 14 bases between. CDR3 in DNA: TGTGCCAGCAGTTCTCACAGGGATGGGACTGAAGCTTTCTTT. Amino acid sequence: CASSSHRDGTEAFF.

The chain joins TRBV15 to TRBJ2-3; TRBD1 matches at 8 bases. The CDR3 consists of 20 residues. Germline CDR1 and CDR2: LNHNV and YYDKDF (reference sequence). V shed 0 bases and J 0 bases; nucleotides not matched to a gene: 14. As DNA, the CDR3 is TGTGCCACCAGCAGAGATGAATGGGCAGGGGGCGGATTAAGCACAGATACGCAGTATTTT. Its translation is CATSRDEWAGGGLSTDTQYF.